This T cell receptor (beta chain) comes out of a study of T cell changes during pregnancy in multiple sclerosis. The method was immunoSEQ multiplex PCR; TCRdb's version includes in-frame clones alone and lacks a portion of them. The table includes about 87,000 clones, around 93% detected once. This clone was counted a single time. Looked up from germline, CDR1 is LNHDA and CDR2 is SQIVND (reference sequence). The germline V and J ends were trimmed by 9 bases and 2 bases, with 17 bases remaining between them. This CDR3 is built from 15 residues. Sequenced material: peripheral blood, taken in the third trimester of pregnancy. This rearrangement joins TRBV19 to TRBJ1-5; D is perhaps TRBD1 (6 bases). The receptor comes from a female donor in good health, enrolled as a control in a pregnancy study. CDR3 bases: TGTGCCAGGATAACAGGGCTCTGGGGCAATCAGCCCCAGCATTTT. It codes for CARITGLWGNQPQHF.